The clone carrying this T cell receptor (beta chain) has just a few counts. Its cognate antigen is unknown. The junction and the germline gene differ at one end; a read error may be behind it. The sample belongs to a study of blood T cells in healthy people across ages. Study-wide context: Capture by template switching was about one barcoded beta molecule per two T cells.

For the second PCR, which ran for about 7 to 11 cycles, a sample-barcoded 5' primer and a J-beta primer mix were used. TCRdb called the 5' RACE reads again in MiXCR, with one record for every CDR3 protein. The sample shows about 720,000 distinct CDR3 sequences, approximately 25% of them seen only once. Study outcomes and limitations: TCR beta diversity, measured per million T cells, fell in a roughly linear way with age.

The CDR3 contains 13 residues. CDR1 and CDR2 from the germline V gene are WSHSY and SAAADI. These records were also assigned to another study, of T cells of mothers and their children. That paper states: Some 3 million TCR beta reads per child versus over 10 million per mother.

The chain is built from TRBV10-2 and TRBJ1-2, with 7 bases aligning to TRBD1. This TCR was recovered from a boy aged 5-17 years in good health. Input material: blood. This CDR3 reads CVSSGQAFYGYTF. CDR3 nucleotides: TGCGTCAGCAGTGGACAGGCCTTCTATGGCTACACCTTC.